The TCR beta chain described here comes from a study of T cells in tuberculosis. General study findings and limits: Active tuberculosis TCR-alpha repertoires lay closer to GMM-specific TCRs than IGRA-negative controls, suggesting clonal expansion. Using the GMM-specific repertoire gave approximately 89% accuracy versus around 74% with motifs.

Repertoires were generated with immunoSEQ multiplex PCR, while TCRdb's copy carries only in-frame clones and drops some. The sample shows about 34,000 clones, just over 90% of them seen only once. About this clone: Its specificity is unknown.

The V and J ends lost 1 base and 4 bases respectively, with 7 bases between them. Germline values: CDR1 LGHNA, CDR2 YSLEER. The CDR3 is 13 amino acids. Source material: PBMCs. V usage is TRBV4-3 and J usage is TRBJ2-5; D ambiguous. This TCR came from a donor aged 10 to 29 with latent tuberculosis or without tuberculosis infection. The CDR3: CASSQGPTETQYF. In DNA form, the CDR3 reads TGCGCCAGCAGCCAAGGGCCCACAGAGACCCAGTACTTC.